Described below is a single T cell receptor beta chain sequence and its context. The antigen remains undetermined. The data were taken from a study of post-analysis software for immune sequencing data. Whole-study results and caveats: TRBV5-6, TRBV5-1 and TRBV20-1 belonged to a set of roughly 5 TRBV segments that were more frequent in patients than controls. Batch-mates among the samples co-clustered strongly by F measure. Compared against controls, patients with multiple sclerosis displayed significantly lower normalized Chao1 diversity.

Prepared libraries of TCR beta cDNA carried unique molecular identifiers. cDNA molecules numbering roughly 500,000 came from roughly 1.1 to 9.2 million T cells. TCRdb reprocessed the PCR reads via MiXCR and lists one record per CDR3 protein. The table has approximately 350,000 distinct CDR3 sequences, about a third seen once. V lost 2 bases to trimming and J lost 4 bases; unmatched junction nucleotides: 6. The CDR3 covers 17 residues. Germline V gene lookup returns CDR1 MNHEY and CDR2 SVGEGT. Sequenced input: blood. The TCR comes from a girl aged 10-17 years with multiple sclerosis. The rearrangement joins TRBV6-2 or TRBV6-3 to TRBJ2-1, with 12 bases identical to TRBD2. This chain's CDR3 is CASSYDGTSGRYNEQFF. CDR3 nucleotide sequence: TGTGCCAGCAGTTACGACGGGACTAGCGGGCGTTACAATGAGCAGTTCTTC.